This is a list of T cell receptor beta chains from one sample in a study of cytomegalovirus exposure and HLA in healthy donors. Sequenced by immunoSEQ multiplex PCR; TCRdb stores in-frame clones only, minus some. The sample contains approximately 240,000 clones, approximately 80% of which appear only once. Sample: PBMCs. These receptors came from a woman in her forties in good health and CMV-seronegative. CDR3s include the opening cysteine and the closing phenylalanine or tryptophan. Fields, in order: J gene, clone size, CDR3 length, V gene, D gene, CDR3 protein, CDR3 DNA. The D gene is left open where the match is weak. Clone size is not always given. Where it is, it says once, few, many or a class for expanded clones.

TRBJ2-3 | NA | 15 | TRBV7-3 | TRBD1 | CASSFGTGLTDTQYF | TGTGCCAGCAGCTTCGGGACAGGCCTCACAGATACGCAGTATTTT
TRBJ2-1 | NA | 11 | TRBV18 | NA | CATAGGNEQFF | TGTGCAACGGCAGGAGGGAATGAGCAGTTCTTC
TRBJ1-2 | NA | 15 | TRBV19 | TRBD1 | CASIAGQGSSYGYTF | TGTGCCAGTATCGCCGGACAGGGGAGTAGCTATGGCTACACCTTC
TRBJ2-7 | NA | 13 | TRBV30 | TRBD2 | CAWSVTSGDEQYF | TGTGCCTGGAGTGTCACTAGCGGGGATGAGCAGTACTTC
TRBJ2-7 | NA | 13 | TRBV5-1 | TRBD1 | CASSSMLGQGQYF | TGCGCCAGCAGCTCCATGCTGGGACAGGGGCAGTACTTC
TRBJ2-2 | NA | 12 | TRBV28 | NA | CASSERYRELFF | TGTGCCAGCAGTGAGCGGTACCGGGAGCTGTTTTTT
TRBJ2-1 | NA | 17 | TRBV19 | NA | CASTTTGQRSSYNEQFF | TGTGCCAGTACAACCACAGGCCAGAGAAGCTCCTACAATGAGCAGTTCTTC
TRBJ1-1 | NA | 17 | TRBV11-2 | NA | CASSLDSGGQWAAEAFF | TGTGCCAGCAGCTTGGACAGTGGGGGTCAATGGGCCGCGGAAGCTTTCTTT
TRBJ1-2 | NA | 18 | TRBV9 | NA | CASSVGPGRGASNYGYTF | TGTGCCAGCAGCGTAGGTCCGGGAAGAGGAGCGTCTAACTATGGCTACACCTTC
TRBJ2-7 | NA | 14 | TRBV5-1 | NA | CASSLGRGADEQYF | TGCGCCAGCAGCTTGGGCAGGGGCGCGGACGAGCAGTACTTC
TRBJ1-5 | NA | 15 | TRBV7-2 | TRBD1 | CASSRQTGGVQPQHF | TGTGCCAGCAGTAGACAAACAGGGGGCGTTCAGCCCCAGCATTTT
TRBJ2-7 | NA | 15 | TRBV6-1 | NA | CASSDWGRDPYEQYF | TGTGCCAGCAGTGATTGGGGCAGGGATCCCTACGAGCAGTACTTC
TRBJ1-5 | NA | 14 | TRBV19 | NA | CASTSGRAGQPQHF | TGTGCCAGTACAAGTGGGCGTGCAGGTCAGCCCCAGCATTTT
TRBJ2-1 | few | 13 | TRBV5-1 | NA | CASSLVDTNEQFF | TGCGCCAGCAGCTTGGTTGACACCAATGAGCAGTTCTTC
TRBJ2-1 | NA | 13 | TRBV6-5 | NA | CAAGGTFYNEQFF | TGTGCCGCCGGAGGGACCTTCTACAATGAGCAGTTCTTC
TRBJ2-7 | NA | 13 | TRBV5-1 | NA | CASSLTGPYEQYF | TGCGCCAGCAGCTTGACAGGTCCCTACGAGCAGTACTTC
TRBJ2-3 | NA | 17 | TRBV7-2 | NA | CASSLVLGGRSTDTQYF | TGTGCCAGCAGCTTAGTCCTGGGGGGGCGCAGCACAGATACGCAGTATTTT
TRBJ2-2 | NA | 14 | TRBV6-1 | TRBD1 | CASSERTGPGELFF | TGTGCCAGCAGTGAGAGGACAGGCCCCGGGGAGCTGTTTTTT
TRBJ2-5 | once | 16 | TRBV5-4 | NA | CASSLIAGSKGGTQYF | TGTGCCAGCAGCTTGATTGCAGGGTCTAAAGGGGGGACCCAGTACTTC
TRBJ2-1 | NA | 13 | TRBV2 | TRBD1 | CARGQGAMNEQFF | TGTGCCAGGGGACAGGGGGCGATGAATGAGCAGTTCTTC
TRBJ1-2 | NA | 12 | TRBV28 | NA | CASLLQDYGYTF | TGTGCCAGCCTTTTACAGGACTATGGCTACACCTTC
TRBJ1-2 | NA | 12 | TRBV29-1 | TRBD1 | CSADRVGSGYTF | TGCAGCGCGGACAGGGTCGGGAGTGGCTACACCTTC
TRBJ2-1 | NA | 15 | TRBV7-9 | TRBD2 | CSSSLGTSGGAEQFF | TGTTCCAGCAGCTTAGGGACTAGCGGGGGGGCTGAGCAGTTCTTC
TRBJ2-7 | NA | 15 | TRBV11-1 | NA | CASSLEGPAWHEQYF | TGTGCCAGCAGCTTAGAGGGGCCCGCCTGGCACGAGCAGTACTTC
TRBJ2-7 | NA | 14 | TRBV7-9 | NA | CASSSDISSYEQYF | TGTGCCAGCTCTTCGGACATCAGCTCCTACGAGCAGTACTTC
TRBJ1-6 | NA | 15 | TRBV12-5 | TRBD1 | CATCRTTGFNSPLHF | TGTGCTACATGCCGTACGACAGGGTTCAATTCACCCCTCCACTTT
TRBJ2-2 | NA | 18 | TRBV4-1 | TRBD1 | CASSQDLRTGGYSGELFF | TGCGCCAGCAGCCAAGATCTTAGGACAGGGGGCTATTCCGGGGAGCTGTTTTTT
TRBJ2-3 | NA | 12 | TRBV19 | NA | CASTVNGDTQYF | TGTGCCAGTACGGTTAATGGAGATACGCAGTATTTT
TRBJ1-5 | NA | 12 | TRBV7-2 | TRBD1 | CASSLGDRGIHF | TGTGCCAGCAGCCTAGGCGACAGGGGAATCCATTTT
TRBJ2-2 | NA | 16 | TRBV6-6 | TRBD2 | CASSYSGGRNTGELFF | TGTGCCAGCAGTTACTCCGGGGGGAGGAACACCGGGGAGCTGTTTTTT
TRBJ2-7 | NA | 13 | TRBV28 | NA | CASSKVFSLEQYF | TGTGCCAGCAGTAAAGTTTTTAGTCTCGAGCAGTACTTC
TRBJ1-4 | few | 14 | TRBV18 | TRBD1 | CASSRDRGNEKLFF | TGTGCCAGCTCACGGGACAGGGGGAATGAAAAACTGTTTTTT
TRBJ2-7 | NA | 15 | TRBV19 | TRBD1 | CASSKTLGQGNEQYF | TGTGCCAGTAGCAAGACTCTAGGACAGGGGAACGAGCAGTACTTC
TRBJ1-1 | NA | 15 | TRBV19 | NA | CASSIGHRANTEAFF | TGTGCCAGTAGTATAGGACACAGGGCTAACACTGAAGCTTTCTTC
TRBJ2-5 | once | 15 | TRBV4-3 | TRBD2 | CASSPLSREGETQYF | TGCGCCAGCAGCCCCCTCTCGAGGGAGGGAGAGACCCAGTACTTC
TRBJ1-1 | NA | 18 | TRBV18 | NA | CASSRGAFGGRGNTEAFF | TGTGCCAGCTCTCGGGGGGCGTTCGGGGGGCGAGGGAACACTGAAGCTTTCTTT
TRBJ2-1 | NA | 15 | TRBV6-1 | TRBD1 | CASSAFGQGAVEQFF | TGTGCCAGCAGTGCTTTCGGACAGGGAGCGGTTGAGCAGTTCTTC
TRBJ1-6 | NA | 14 | TRBV19 | TRBD1 | CASSDRGKVSPLHF | TGTGCCAGTTCAGACAGGGGGAAGGTTTCACCCCTCCACTTT
TRBJ2-7 | NA | 15 | TRBV7-9 | NA | CASSLIAGPSYEQYF | TGTGCCAGCAGCTTAATCGCGGGTCCCTCCTACGAGCAGTACTTC
TRBJ1-1 | NA | 14 | TRBV6-5 | NA | CASSYGSTGGEAFF | TGTGCCAGCAGTTACGGATCGACGGGAGGTGAAGCTTTCTTT
TRBJ1-2 | NA | 15 | TRBV6-1 | TRBD1 | CASSALDRSTYGYTF | TGTGCCAGCAGTGCCCTGGACAGGTCTACTTATGGCTACACCTTC
TRBJ2-6 | NA | 14 | TRBV9 | TRBD1 | CASSKQGNPGVLTF | TGTGCCAGCAGCAAACAGGGGAACCCGGGCGTCCTGACTTTC
TRBJ2-5 | NA | 12 | TRBV5-1 | NA | CASSRQQETQYF | TGCGCCAGCAGCAGACAACAAGAGACCCAGTACTTC
TRBJ1-6 | NA | 15 | TRBV5-1 | NA | CASSLDGHTNSPLHF | TGCGCCAGCAGCTTGGACGGACACACAAATTCACCCCTCCACTTT
TRBJ1-2 | NA | 15 | TRBV9 | NA | CASSSNPDTNYGYTF | TGTGCCAGCAGTTCTAACCCGGACACCAACTATGGCTACACCTTC
TRBJ1-2 | NA | 13 | TRBV6-5 | NA | CASSYQVNYGYTF | TGTGCCAGCAGTTACCAGGTTAACTATGGCTACACCTTC
TRBJ1-1 | NA | 13 | TRBV5-4 | NA | CASSLRGGTEAFF | TGTGCCAGCAGCTTAAGGGGGGGCACTGAAGCTTTCTTT
TRBJ2-5 | NA | 15 | TRBV6-5 | TRBD2 | CASSRLAGVQETQYF | TGTGCCAGCAGTCGACTAGCGGGGGTCCAAGAGACCCAGTACTTC
TRBJ2-5 | NA | 18 | TRBV7-6 | TRBD1 | CASSLSTGGSWRQETQYF | TGTGCCAGCAGCTTATCTACAGGGGGGTCCTGGCGACAAGAGACCCAGTACTTC
TRBJ1-2 | NA | 10 | TRBV2 | TRBD1 | CASRRDSDTF | TGTGCCAGCAGACGGGACAGTGACACCTTC
TRBJ1-2 | NA | 15 | TRBV5-8 | NA | CASSPRAGYNYGYTF | TGTGCCAGCAGCCCCAGGGCGGGGTATAACTATGGCTACACCTTC
TRBJ2-7 | NA | 12 | TRBV27 | NA | CASISPHYEQYF | TGTGCCAGCATTTCCCCCCACTACGAGCAGTACTTC
TRBJ1-2 | NA | 14 | TRBV6-1 | TRBD1 | CASSRGQGLSGYTF | TGTGCCAGCAGTAGGGGACAGGGTCTGTCTGGCTACACCTTC
TRBJ1-3 | once | 15 | TRBV5-5 | TRBD1 | CASSFGGTAGNTIYF | TGTGCCAGCAGCTTTGGCGGGACAGCTGGAAACACCATATATTTT
TRBJ2-1 | NA | 18 | TRBV9 | TRBD2 | CASSVVAGGSSSYNEQFF | TGTGCCAGCAGCGTGGTAGCGGGGGGTTCGAGCTCCTACAATGAGCAGTTCTTC
TRBJ1-2 | NA | 13 | TRBV5-1 | NA | CASSSSGNYGYTF | TGCGCCAGCAGTTCTTCAGGGAACTATGGCTACACCTTC